This is a list of T cell receptor beta chains from one sample in a study of T cells after yellow fever vaccination. TCRdb used MiXCR to reprocess the 5' RACE reads, holding one entry per CDR3 protein. The sample carries about 300,000 distinct CDR3 sequences, approximately 7% recorded once. Sequenced material: PBMCs, taken approximately 40 days after the first yellow fever vaccination. These TCRs come from a man aged 18 to 30 who received the YFV17D yellow fever vaccine. The CDR3 runs from the conserved cysteine through the conserved F or W. Fields, in order: clone size, D gene, V gene, CDR3 protein. D genes are given only for firm matches. Clone sizes are given selectively: once, few, many, or a class where the clone is expanded.

abundance: few
d_gene: .
v_gene: TRBV18
CDR3aa: CASSPSLGTNTEAFF

abundance: few
d_gene: .
v_gene: TRBV20-1
CDR3aa: CSARWGIEETQYF

abundance: .
d_gene: TRBD1
v_gene: TRBV20-1
CDR3aa: CSARADRDQEAFF

abundance: few
d_gene: .
v_gene: TRBV6-4
CDR3aa: CASSDSTLGGGDTQYF

abundance: few
d_gene: .
v_gene: TRBV7-9
CDR3aa: CASSFFRGQNTGELFF

abundance: few
d_gene: .
v_gene: TRBV5-1
CDR3aa: CASTMTPQGLYTF

abundance: few
d_gene: .
v_gene: TRBV25-1
CDR3aa: CASRGIPSTDTQYF

abundance: many
d_gene: TRBD1
v_gene: TRBV15
CDR3aa: CATSRGQGAAEQFF

abundance: .
d_gene: .
v_gene: TRBV6-2/TRBV6-3
CDR3aa: CASSPHGIIYEQYF

abundance: few
d_gene: TRBD1
v_gene: TRBV18
CDR3aa: CASSLRGQGDPTEAFF

abundance: many
d_gene: TRBD1
v_gene: TRBV6-2/TRBV6-3
CDR3aa: CASSRGRGANVLTF

abundance: few
d_gene: TRBD2
v_gene: TRBV2
CDR3aa: CASRKAGRSYNEQFF

abundance: many
d_gene: TRBD2
v_gene: TRBV7-3
CDR3aa: CASSNLERGGIYNEQFF

abundance: few
d_gene: TRBD2
v_gene: TRBV6-5
CDR3aa: CASSYSASGLVPYEQYF

abundance: many
d_gene: TRBD1
v_gene: TRBV7-2
CDR3aa: CASSLTGFNYGYTF

abundance: few
d_gene: .
v_gene: TRBV5-1
CDR3aa: CASSLLYSGGGTEAFF

abundance: few
d_gene: TRBD1
v_gene: TRBV7-3
CDR3aa: CASGGTGGSYTF

abundance: .
d_gene: TRBD1
v_gene: TRBV13
CDR3aa: CASRYRGRLYEQHF

abundance: many
d_gene: .
v_gene: TRBV18
CDR3aa: CASSPFSGNYGYTF

abundance: few
d_gene: .
v_gene: TRBV18
CDR3aa: CASSTRTGSTDTQYF

abundance: few
d_gene: .
v_gene: TRBV5-1
CDR3aa: CASSLDRVYEQYF

abundance: many
d_gene: .
v_gene: TRBV7-2
CDR3aa: CASGDVVLTF

abundance: few
d_gene: .
v_gene: TRBV20-1
CDR3aa: CSAEAWQGIEQYF

abundance: few
d_gene: .
v_gene: TRBV6-5
CDR3aa: CASSPRAGWNTGELFF

abundance: .
d_gene: .
v_gene: TRBV7-2
CDR3aa: CASSLEPGRNTEAFF

abundance: .
d_gene: .
v_gene: TRBV29-1
CDR3aa: CSAGAIRDEQYF

abundance: .
d_gene: TRBD2
v_gene: TRBV7-2
CDR3aa: CASSHGTSGTYEQYF

abundance: many
d_gene: .
v_gene: TRBV5-1
CDR3aa: CASSFGSNTGELFF

abundance: few
d_gene: TRBD1
v_gene: TRBV6-1
CDR3aa: CASRLGQGPSYEQYF

abundance: many
d_gene: .
v_gene: TRBV30
CDR3aa: CAWSAVYNEQFF

abundance: .
d_gene: .
v_gene: TRBV6-1
CDR3aa: CASVGAWGNQPQHF

abundance: few
d_gene: .
v_gene: TRBV29-1
CDR3aa: CSVGGASIQETQYF

abundance: many
d_gene: TRBD1
v_gene: TRBV27
CDR3aa: CASSLLCLTGWTDTQYF

abundance: .
d_gene: .
v_gene: TRBV12-3/TRBV12-4
CDR3aa: CASSRPGRIDTGELFF

abundance: few
d_gene: .
v_gene: TRBV18
CDR3aa: CASSPPQPNYGYTF

abundance: .
d_gene: TRBD1
v_gene: TRBV6-2/TRBV6-3
CDR3aa: CASRFLPGQGAHYNEQFF

abundance: .
d_gene: TRBD2
v_gene: TRBV18
CDR3aa: CASSIFAGGPSETQYF

abundance: .
d_gene: .
v_gene: TRBV12-3/TRBV12-4
CDR3aa: CASSLDSGDIQYF

abundance: .
d_gene: .
v_gene: TRBV29-1
CDR3aa: CSVGLHPGRNTEAFF

abundance: few
d_gene: TRBD2
v_gene: TRBV20-1
CDR3aa: CSARRGTSGGVTDTQYF

abundance: many
d_gene: .
v_gene: TRBV19
CDR3aa: CASSIDWTGELFF

abundance: .
d_gene: .
v_gene: TRBV7-2
CDR3aa: CASSLVASSYNEQFF

abundance: .
d_gene: .
v_gene: TRBV27
CDR3aa: CASSKEWDQPQHF

abundance: many
d_gene: .
v_gene: TRBV10-3
CDR3aa: CAISPQGVYETQYF

abundance: .
d_gene: .
v_gene: TRBV4-3
CDR3aa: CASSQLRDMGSETQYF

abundance: .
d_gene: TRBD1
v_gene: TRBV28
CDR3aa: CASRLQGDTQYF

abundance: few
d_gene: .
v_gene: TRBV27
CDR3aa: CASSLVRAGANVLTF

abundance: few
d_gene: .
v_gene: TRBV12-3/TRBV12-4
CDR3aa: CASSLNGRESNQPQHF

abundance: .
d_gene: .
v_gene: TRBV5-6
CDR3aa: CASSLRGLRTDTQYF

abundance: few
d_gene: .
v_gene: TRBV12-3/TRBV12-4
CDR3aa: CASRVSRGNQPQHF

abundance: .
d_gene: TRBD2
v_gene: TRBV20-1
CDR3aa: CSARGLAGYQETQYF

abundance: many
d_gene: .
v_gene: TRBV7-6
CDR3aa: CASSSPSGLFNEKLFF

abundance: few
d_gene: TRBD2
v_gene: TRBV2
CDR3aa: CASSLIAGATDTQYF

abundance: few
d_gene: TRBD1
v_gene: TRBV10-2
CDR3aa: CASSEFRDRESGYTF